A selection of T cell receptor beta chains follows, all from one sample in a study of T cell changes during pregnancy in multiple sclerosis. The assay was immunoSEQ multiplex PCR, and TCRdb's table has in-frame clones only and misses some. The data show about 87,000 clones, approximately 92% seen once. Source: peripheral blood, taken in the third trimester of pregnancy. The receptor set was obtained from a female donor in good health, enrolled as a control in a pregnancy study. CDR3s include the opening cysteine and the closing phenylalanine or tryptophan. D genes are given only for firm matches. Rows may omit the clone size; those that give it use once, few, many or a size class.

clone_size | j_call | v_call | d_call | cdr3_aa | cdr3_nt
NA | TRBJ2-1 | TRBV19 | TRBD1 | CASSADRGPYNEQFF | TGTGCCAGTAGTGCGGACAGGGGACCCTACAATGAGCAGTTCTTC
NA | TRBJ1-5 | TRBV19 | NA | CASRDGRGQPQHF | TGTGCCAGTAGAGACGGGAGAGGTCAGCCCCAGCATTTT
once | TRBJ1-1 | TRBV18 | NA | CASSPRQEMNTEAFF | TGTGCCAGCTCACCTAGACAGGAAATGAACACTGAAGCTTTCTTT
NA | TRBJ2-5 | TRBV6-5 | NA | CASRRPSGETQYF | TGTGCCAGCAGACGCCCCAGCGGAGAGACCCAGTACTTC
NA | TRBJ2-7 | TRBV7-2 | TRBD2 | CASSLVPSGRELGEQYF | TGTGCCAGCAGCTTAGTTCCTAGCGGGAGGGAACTGGGAGAGCAGTACTTC
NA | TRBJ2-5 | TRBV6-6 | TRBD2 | CASSPWREGHQETQYF | TGTGCCAGCAGCCCTTGGCGGGAGGGACACCAAGAGACCCAGTACTTC
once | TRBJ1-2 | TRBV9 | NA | CASSVEPSGDGYTF | TGTGCCAGCAGCGTAGAACCGTCGGGGGATGGCTACACCTTC
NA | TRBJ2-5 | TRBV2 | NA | CASQANQETQYF | TGTGCCAGCCAGGCTAACCAAGAGACCCAGTACTTC
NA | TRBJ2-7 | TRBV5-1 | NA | CASSSIRGEQYF | TGCGCCAGCAGTTCGATTAGGGGGGAGCAGTACTTC
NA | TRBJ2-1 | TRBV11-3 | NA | CASSLGGKPFSDNEQFF | TGTGCCAGCAGCTTAGGCGGGAAACCCTTCTCCGACAATGAGCAGTTCTTC
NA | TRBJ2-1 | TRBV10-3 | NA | CATRGQRLGNEQFF | TGTGCCACCCGCGGACAGCGGTTGGGCAATGAGCAGTTCTTC
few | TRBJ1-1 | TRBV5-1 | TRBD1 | CASSLVGNDRVGTEAFF | TGCGCCAGCAGCTTGGTGGGGAACGACAGGGTAGGGACTGAAGCTTTCTTT
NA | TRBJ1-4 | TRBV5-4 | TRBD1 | CASRDRGQEKLFF | TGTGCCAGCAGGGACAGGGGGCAAGAAAAACTGTTTTTT
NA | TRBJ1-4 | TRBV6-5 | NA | CASSLQALNEKLFF | TGTGCCAGCAGTTTGCAGGCCCTGAATGAAAAACTGTTTTTT
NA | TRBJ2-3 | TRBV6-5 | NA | CASSYSSKDTQYF | TGTGCCAGCAGTTACTCGAGTAAGGATACGCAGTATTTT
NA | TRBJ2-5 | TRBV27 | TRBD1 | CASSPTQAGQGRETQYF | TGTGCCAGCAGCCCTACCCAAGCGGGACAGGGCCGGGAGACCCAGTACTTC
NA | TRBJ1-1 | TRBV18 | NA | CASHGAEGTEAFF | TGTGCCAGCCACGGGGCGGAGGGCACTGAAGCTTTCTTT
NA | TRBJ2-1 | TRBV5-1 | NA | CASSLVSDWQFF | TGCGCCAGCAGCTTGGTTAGCGATTGGCAGTTCTTC
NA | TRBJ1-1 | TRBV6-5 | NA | CASTSGDEAFF | TGTGCCAGCACCTCCGGGGATGAAGCTTTCTTT
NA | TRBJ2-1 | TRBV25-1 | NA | CASSESQDSNEQFF | TGTGCCAGCAGTGAATCCCAGGATTCCAATGAGCAGTTCTTC
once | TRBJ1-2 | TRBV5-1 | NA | CASSLDGDYGYTF | TGCGCCAGCAGCTTGGACGGGGACTATGGCTACACCTTC
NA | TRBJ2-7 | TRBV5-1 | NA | CASSPEGVGRGYEQYF | TGCGCCAGCAGCCCTGAAGGTGTGGGGCGCGGCTACGAGCAGTACTTC
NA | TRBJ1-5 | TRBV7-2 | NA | CASSLFATGEPQHF | TGTGCCAGCAGCTTATTTGCCACCGGGGAGCCCCAGCATTTT
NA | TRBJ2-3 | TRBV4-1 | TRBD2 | CASSHLAGVSVDTQYF | TGCGCCAGCAGCCACCTAGCGGGAGTATCCGTAGATACGCAGTATTTT
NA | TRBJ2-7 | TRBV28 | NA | CASSSTRDGSGDEQYF | TGTGCCAGCAGTTCAACCAGGGACGGGTCGGGAGACGAGCAGTACTTC
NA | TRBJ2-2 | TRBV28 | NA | CASSLPNTGELFF | TGTGCCAGCAGTTTACCTAACACCGGGGAGCTGTTTTTT
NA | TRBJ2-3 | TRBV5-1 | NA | CASSLATSSRDTQYF | TGCGCCAGCAGCTTGGCCACTTCCTCCAGGGATACGCAGTATTTT
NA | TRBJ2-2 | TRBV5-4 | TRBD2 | CASSSGLAGVTGELFF | TGTGCCAGCAGCTCGGGACTAGCGGGAGTAACCGGGGAGCTGTTTTTT
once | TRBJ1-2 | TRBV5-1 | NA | CASSMTGPYGYTF | TGCGCCAGCAGCATGACAGGTCCCTATGGCTACACCTTC
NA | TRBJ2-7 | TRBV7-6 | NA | CASSFRVGDEQYF | TGTGCCAGCAGCTTCCGGGTCGGGGACGAGCAGTACTTC
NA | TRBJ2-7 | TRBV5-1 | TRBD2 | CASSLAGLAGGREQYF | TGCGCCAGCAGCTTGGCCGGACTAGCGGGAGGGCGCGAGCAGTACTTC
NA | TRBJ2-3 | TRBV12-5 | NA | CASGLTGTDTQYF | TGTGCTAGTGGCCTGACTGGCACAGATACGCAGTATTTT
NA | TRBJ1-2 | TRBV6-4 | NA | CASSRGPPNYGYTF | TGTGCCAGCAGCCGCGGGCCGCCTAACTATGGCTACACCTTC
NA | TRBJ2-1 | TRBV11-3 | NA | CASSLASYNEQFF | TGTGCCAGCAGCTTAGCCAGTTACAATGAGCAGTTCTTC
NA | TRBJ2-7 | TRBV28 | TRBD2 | CASSLGTSGSIDEQYF | TGTGCCAGCAGTTTGGGGACGAGCGGGAGTATCGACGAGCAGTACTTC
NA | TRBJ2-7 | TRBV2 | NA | CASRTPSYEQYF | TGTGCCAGCAGGACACCTTCCTACGAGCAGTACTTC
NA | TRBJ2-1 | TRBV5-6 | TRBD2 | CASSKGLAGGSAYNEQFF | TGTGCCAGCAGCAAGGGACTAGCGGGAGGGTCTGCTTACAATGAGCAGTTCTTC
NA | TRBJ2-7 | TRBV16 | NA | CASSRQQGHEQYF | TGTGCCAGCAGCCGACAGCAGGGGCACGAGCAGTACTTC
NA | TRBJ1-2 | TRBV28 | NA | CASSQPGRAGGGYGYTF | TGTGCCAGCAGTCAGCCTGGAAGAGCGGGGGGCGGTTATGGCTACACCTTC
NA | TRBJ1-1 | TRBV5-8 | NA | CASSPGLAEAFF | TGTGCCAGCAGCCCAGGGTTAGCTGAAGCTTTCTTT
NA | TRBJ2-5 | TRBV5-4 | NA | CASSLDGTEETQYF | TGTGCCAGCAGCTTGGACGGGACTGAAGAGACCCAGTACTTC
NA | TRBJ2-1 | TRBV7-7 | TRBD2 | CASSSGGGSHEQFF | TGTGCTAGCAGTTCTGGGGGAGGGTCCCATGAGCAGTTCTTC
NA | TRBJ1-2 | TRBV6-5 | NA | CASSPNLGGIYGYTF | TGTGCCAGCAGTCCCAACCTCGGGGGAATCTATGGCTACACCTTC
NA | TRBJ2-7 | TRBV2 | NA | CASSEGWQSYEQYF | TGTGCCAGCAGTGAAGGATGGCAGTCCTACGAGCAGTACTTC
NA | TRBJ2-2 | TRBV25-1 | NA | CASSFWGVNTGELFF | TGTGCCAGCAGTTTCTGGGGAGTAAACACCGGGGAGCTGTTTTTT
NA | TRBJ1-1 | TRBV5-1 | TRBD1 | CASSPGQGQVNTEAFF | TGCGCCAGCAGCCCTGGACAGGGCCAGGTGAACACTGAAGCTTTCTTT
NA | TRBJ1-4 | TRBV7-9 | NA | CASSLGPQDGEKLFF | TGTGCCAGCAGCTTAGGCCCTCAGGATGGCGAAAAACTGTTTTTT
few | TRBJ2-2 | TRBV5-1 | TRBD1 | CASSFPGQGDTGELFF | TGCGCCAGCAGCTTTCCGGGACAGGGAGACACCGGGGAGCTGTTTTTT
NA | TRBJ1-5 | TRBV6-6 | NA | CASSYDPWRDQPQHF | TGTGCCAGCAGTTACGACCCATGGAGGGATCAGCCCCAGCATTTT
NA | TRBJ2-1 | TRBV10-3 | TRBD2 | CAISLGGHEQFF | TGTGCCATCAGCCTGGGAGGGCATGAGCAGTTCTTC
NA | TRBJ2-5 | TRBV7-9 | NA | CASSLELRYQETQYF | TGTGCCAGCAGCTTAGAGCTCCGATACCAAGAGACCCAGTACTTC
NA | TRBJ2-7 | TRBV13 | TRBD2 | CASSEKGTSGSGGEQYF | TGTGCCAGCAGCGAGAAAGGGACTAGCGGGAGTGGAGGAGAGCAGTACTTC
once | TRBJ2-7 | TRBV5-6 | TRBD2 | CASSLESLAGDYEQYF | TGTGCCAGCAGCTTGGAGTCCCTAGCGGGAGACTACGAGCAGTACTTC
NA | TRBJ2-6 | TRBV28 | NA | CASSLSRRFLSGANVLTF | TGTGCCAGCAGTTTATCACGGAGGTTTCTATCTGGGGCCAACGTCCTGACTTTC
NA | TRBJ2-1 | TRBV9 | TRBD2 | CASSVGGLAGSEQFF | TGTGCCAGCAGCGTAGGGGGACTAGCGGGAAGTGAGCAGTTCTTC
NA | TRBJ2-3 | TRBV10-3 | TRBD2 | CAISGGGSGSLDTQYF | TGTGCCATCAGTGGGGGGGGTAGCGGGAGCTTAGATACGCAGTATTTT
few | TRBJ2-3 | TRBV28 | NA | CASSLYQFTQYF | TGTGCCAGCAGTTTATACCAGTTCACGCAGTATTTT
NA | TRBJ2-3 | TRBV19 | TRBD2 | CASSSGSGPDTQYF | TGTGCCAGTAGTAGCGGGAGTGGCCCAGATACGCAGTATTTT